This T cell receptor beta chain was identified in a study of CD8 T cells in Susac syndrome. Study-wide results and caveats: The authors acknowledged that their TCR sequencing and HLA analysis involved a relatively small number of individuals.

Worth noting for this clonotype: Its matching antigen is unknown.

RNA, at about 0.45 to 1 ug, was reverse transcribed with random hexamers. Using its own MiXCR run on the immunoSEQ multiplex PCR reads, TCRdb lists one record per CDR3 protein. The sample gives roughly 130,000 distinct CDR3 sequences, about 95% of which show up once; roughly 0.13% is in the top ten. V was clipped by 6 bases and J by 3 bases, with 18 bases between them. Germline CDR1 is KGHSH and CDR2 is LQKENI. The CDR3 consists of 15 residues. Sequenced sample: CD4+ T cells from PBMCs. The origin of this receptor is a human donor in good health. The chain recombines TRBV18 with TRBJ2-7; D unresolved. The CDR3 loop is CASSQTLTVYYEQYF. The CDR3 coding sequence is TGTGCCAGCTCCCAAACCCTTACAGTATACTACGAGCAGTACTTC.